This entry features one T cell receptor beta chain sequence. Its antigen remains unknown. These data belong to a study of cytomegalovirus exposure and HLA in healthy donors. Overall study context: Of 300 to 500 genotyped donors, approximately 80% clustered with self-reported Caucasian donors. The study, taken as a whole, reports: With later analysis, a missense DCLRE1C variant became linked to TCR beta V- and J-gene trimming.

Primers for the PCR totalled 60 Vbeta and 13 Jbeta. Generated by immunoSEQ multiplex PCR, the TCRdb table keeps only in-frame clones and is missing some. The sample lists around 100,000 clones, 55% to 65% occurring once. The sample was PBMCs. This TCR came from a man under 40 in good health and CMV-seropositive.

This chain's CDR3 is CASSSGDSYNSPLHF. CDR3 bases: TGTGCCAGCAGCTCAGGGGACTCCTATAATTCACCCCTCCACTTT. The chain has TRBV7-2 and TRBJ1-6; perhaps TRBD1 as D (6 bases). V dropped 4 bases and J dropped 0 bases, with 7 bases sitting between them. Germline V gene data show CDR1 as SGHTA and CDR2 as FQGNSA. This CDR3 is built from 15 residues.